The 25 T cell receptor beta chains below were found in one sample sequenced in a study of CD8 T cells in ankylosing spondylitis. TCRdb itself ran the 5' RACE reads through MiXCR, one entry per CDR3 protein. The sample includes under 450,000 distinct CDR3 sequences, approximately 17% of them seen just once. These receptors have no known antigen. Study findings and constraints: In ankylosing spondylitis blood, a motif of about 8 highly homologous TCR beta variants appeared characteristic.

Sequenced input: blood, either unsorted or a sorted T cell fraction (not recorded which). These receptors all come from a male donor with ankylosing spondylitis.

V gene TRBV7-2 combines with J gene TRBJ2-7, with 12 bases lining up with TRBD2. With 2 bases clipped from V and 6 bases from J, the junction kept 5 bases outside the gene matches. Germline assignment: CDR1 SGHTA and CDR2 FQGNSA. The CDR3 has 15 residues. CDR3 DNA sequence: TGTGCCAGCAGCTTACAGACTAGCGGGAGTCGCGAGCAGTACTTC. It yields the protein CASSLQTSGSREQYF.

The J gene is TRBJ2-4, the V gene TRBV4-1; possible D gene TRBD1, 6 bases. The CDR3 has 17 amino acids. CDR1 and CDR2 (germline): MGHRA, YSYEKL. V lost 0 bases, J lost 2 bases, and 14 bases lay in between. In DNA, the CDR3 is TGCGCCAGCAGCCAAGATCAGCAGGGGATTTCCAAAAACATTCAGTACTTC. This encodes CASSQDQQGISKNIQYF.

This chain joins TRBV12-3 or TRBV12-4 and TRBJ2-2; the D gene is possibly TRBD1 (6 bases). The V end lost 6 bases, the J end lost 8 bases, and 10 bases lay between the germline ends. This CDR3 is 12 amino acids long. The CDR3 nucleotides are TGTGCCAGCAGCCGGGACATGGGGGAGCTGTTTTTT. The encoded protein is CASSRDMGELFF.

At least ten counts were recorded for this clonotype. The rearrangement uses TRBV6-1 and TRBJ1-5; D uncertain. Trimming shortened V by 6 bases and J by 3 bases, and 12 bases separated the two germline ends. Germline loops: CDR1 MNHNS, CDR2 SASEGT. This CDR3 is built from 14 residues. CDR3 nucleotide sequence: TGTGCCAGCAGGGGAGACACCACCAATCAGCCCCAGCATTTT. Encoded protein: CASRGDTTNQPQHF.

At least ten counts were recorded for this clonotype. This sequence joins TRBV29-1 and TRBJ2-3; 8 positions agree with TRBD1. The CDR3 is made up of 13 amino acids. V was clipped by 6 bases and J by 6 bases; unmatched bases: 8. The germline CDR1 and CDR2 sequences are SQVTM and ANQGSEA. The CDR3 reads CSVKTGVGDTQYF. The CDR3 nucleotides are TGCAGCGTCAAGACAGGGGTTGGGGATACGCAGTATTTT.

CDR3 amino acids: CASSPSPGRTTEAFF. The CDR3 DNA reads as TGTGCCAGCAGCCCATCCCCGGGGCGGACTACTGAAGCTTTCTTT. The gene calls are TRBV5-5 and TRBJ1-1; maybe TRBD1 (5 bases). CDR1 is SGHKS, CDR2 YYEKEE, per germline (reference sequence). CDR3 length: 15 amino acids. The ends were cut back, 4 bases at V and 5 bases at J, with 18 bases in the middle.

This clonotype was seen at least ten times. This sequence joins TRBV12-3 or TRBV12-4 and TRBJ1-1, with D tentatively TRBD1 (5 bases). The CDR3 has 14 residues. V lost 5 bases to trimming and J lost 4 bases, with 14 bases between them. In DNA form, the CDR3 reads TGTGCCAGCAGTAATCAGGGATCCGGCACTGAAGCTTTCTTT. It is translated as CASSNQGSGTEAFF.

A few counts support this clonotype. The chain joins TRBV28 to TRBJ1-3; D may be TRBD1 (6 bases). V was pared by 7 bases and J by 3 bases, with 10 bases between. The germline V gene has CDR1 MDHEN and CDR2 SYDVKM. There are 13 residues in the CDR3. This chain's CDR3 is CASTGGLGNTIYF. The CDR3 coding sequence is TGTGCCAGCACGGGGGGGCTTGGAAACACCATATATTTT.

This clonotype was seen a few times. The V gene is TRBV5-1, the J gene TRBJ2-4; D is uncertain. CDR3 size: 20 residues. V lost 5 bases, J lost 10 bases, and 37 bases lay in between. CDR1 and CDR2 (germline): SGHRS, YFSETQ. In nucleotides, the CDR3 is TGCGCCAGCAGTCTAACCTCCGGTTCCACCACAAAATCTTCTACACTGATTCAGTACTTC. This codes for CASSLTSGSTTKSSTLIQYF.

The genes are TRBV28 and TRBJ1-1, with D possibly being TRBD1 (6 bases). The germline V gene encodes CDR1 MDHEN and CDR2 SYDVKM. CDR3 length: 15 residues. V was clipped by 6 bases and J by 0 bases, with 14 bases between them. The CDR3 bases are TGTGCCAGCAGGGAACAGGGAGGGATGAACACTGAAGCTTTCTTT. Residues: CASREQGGMNTEAFF.

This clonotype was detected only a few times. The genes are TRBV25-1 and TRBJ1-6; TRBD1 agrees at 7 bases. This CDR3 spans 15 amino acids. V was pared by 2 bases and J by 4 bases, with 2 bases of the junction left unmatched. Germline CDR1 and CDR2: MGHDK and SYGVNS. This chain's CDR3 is CASSEGTVYNSPLHF. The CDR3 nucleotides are TGTGCCAGCAGTGAAGGGACAGTATATAATTCACCCCTCCACTTT. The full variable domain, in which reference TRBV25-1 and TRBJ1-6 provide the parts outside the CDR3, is EADIYQTPRYLVIGTGKKITLECSQTMGHDKMYWYQQDPGMELHLIHYSYGVNSTEKGDLSSESTVSRIRTEHFPLTLESARPSHTSQYLCASSEGTVYNSPLHFGNGTRLTVT.

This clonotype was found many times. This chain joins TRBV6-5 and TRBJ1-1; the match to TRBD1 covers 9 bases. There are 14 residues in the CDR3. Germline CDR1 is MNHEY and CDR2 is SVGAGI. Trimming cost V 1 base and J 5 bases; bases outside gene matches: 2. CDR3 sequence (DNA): TGTGCCAGCAGTTACTACGGACAGGGGACTGAAGCTTTCTTT. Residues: CASSYYGQGTEAFF.

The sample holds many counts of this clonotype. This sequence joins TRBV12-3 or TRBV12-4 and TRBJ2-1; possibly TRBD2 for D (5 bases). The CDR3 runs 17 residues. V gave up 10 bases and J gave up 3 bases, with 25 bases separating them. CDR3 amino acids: CATSPRPGLGDYNEQFF. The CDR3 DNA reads TGTGCCACCTCTCCGCGGCCGGGTCTCGGGGACTACAATGAGCAGTTCTTC.

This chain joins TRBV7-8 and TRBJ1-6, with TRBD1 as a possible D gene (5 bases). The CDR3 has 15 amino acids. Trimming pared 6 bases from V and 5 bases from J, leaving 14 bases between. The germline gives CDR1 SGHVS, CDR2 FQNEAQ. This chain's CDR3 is CASRRGWGDNSPLHF. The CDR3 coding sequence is TGTGCCAGCAGGCGAGGGTGGGGGGATAATTCACCCCTCCACTTT. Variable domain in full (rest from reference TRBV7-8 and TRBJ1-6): GAGVSQSPRYKVAKRGQDVALRCDPISGHVSLFWYQQALGQGPEFLTYFQNEAQLDKSGLPSDRFFAERPEGSVSTLKIQRTQQEDSAVYLCASRRGWGDNSPLHFGNGTRLTVT.

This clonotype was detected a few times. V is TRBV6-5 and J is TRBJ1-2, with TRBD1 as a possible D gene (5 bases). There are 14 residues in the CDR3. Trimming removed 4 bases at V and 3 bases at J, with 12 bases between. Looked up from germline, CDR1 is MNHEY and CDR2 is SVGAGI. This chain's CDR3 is CASSSTGTHYGYTF. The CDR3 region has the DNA TGTGCCAGCAGTTCAACCGGGACCCACTATGGCTACACCTTC.

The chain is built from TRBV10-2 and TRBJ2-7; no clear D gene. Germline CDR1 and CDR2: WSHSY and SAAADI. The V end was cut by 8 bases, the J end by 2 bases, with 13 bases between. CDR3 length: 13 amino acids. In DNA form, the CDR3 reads TGCGCCAGCCGTATGAGCGTCGCCTACGAGCAGTACTTC. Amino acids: CASRMSVAYEQYF.

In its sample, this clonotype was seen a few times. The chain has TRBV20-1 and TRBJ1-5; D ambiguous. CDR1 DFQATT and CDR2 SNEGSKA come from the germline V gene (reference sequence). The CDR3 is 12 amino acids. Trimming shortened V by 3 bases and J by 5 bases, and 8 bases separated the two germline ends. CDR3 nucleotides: TGCAGTGCTAGCCGGGCGGATCAGCCCCAGCATTTT. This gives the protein CSASRADQPQHF.

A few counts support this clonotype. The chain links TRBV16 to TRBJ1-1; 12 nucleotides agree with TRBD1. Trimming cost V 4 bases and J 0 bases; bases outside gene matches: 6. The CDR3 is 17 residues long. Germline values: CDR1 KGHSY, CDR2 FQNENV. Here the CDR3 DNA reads TGTGCCAGCAGCCGGGACAGGGGGCTGACGATGAACACTGAAGCTTTCTTT. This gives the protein CASSRDRGLTMNTEAFF.

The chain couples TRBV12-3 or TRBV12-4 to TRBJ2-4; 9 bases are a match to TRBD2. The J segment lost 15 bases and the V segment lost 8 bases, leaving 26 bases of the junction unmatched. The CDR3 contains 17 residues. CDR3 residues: CASSFPVEAGGTGIRYF. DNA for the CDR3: TGTGCCAGCTCCTTCCCCGTTGAGGCGGGGGGGACGGGGATAAGGTACTTC.

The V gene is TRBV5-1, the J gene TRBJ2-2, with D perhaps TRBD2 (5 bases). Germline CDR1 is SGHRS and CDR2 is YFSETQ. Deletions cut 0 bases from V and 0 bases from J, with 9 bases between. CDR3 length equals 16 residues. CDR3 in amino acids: CASSLGASSNTGELFF. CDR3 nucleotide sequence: TGCGCCAGCAGCTTGGGGGCTAGCTCGAACACCGGGGAGCTGTTTTTT.

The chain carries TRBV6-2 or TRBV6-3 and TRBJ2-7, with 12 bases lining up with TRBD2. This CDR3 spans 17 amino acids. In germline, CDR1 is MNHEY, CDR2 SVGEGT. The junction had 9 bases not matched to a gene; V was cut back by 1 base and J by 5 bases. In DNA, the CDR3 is TGTGCCAGCAGTTACTTCCCGACTAGCGGGAGACGCGACGAGCAGTACTTC. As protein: CASSYFPTSGRRDEQYF.

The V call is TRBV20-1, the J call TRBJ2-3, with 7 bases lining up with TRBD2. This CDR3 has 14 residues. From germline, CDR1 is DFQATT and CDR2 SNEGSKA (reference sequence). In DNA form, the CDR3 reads TGCGGGAGGGGCCAGGGTCTGGGCACAGATACGCAGTATTTT. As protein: CGRGQGLGTDTQYF.

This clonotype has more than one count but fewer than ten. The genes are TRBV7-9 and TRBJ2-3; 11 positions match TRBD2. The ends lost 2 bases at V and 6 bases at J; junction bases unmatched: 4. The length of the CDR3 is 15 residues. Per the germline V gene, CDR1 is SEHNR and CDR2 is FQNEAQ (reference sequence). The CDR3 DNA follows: TGTGCCAGCAGCTTATTAGCGGGGGGGCTGGATACGCAGTATTTT. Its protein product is CASSLLAGGLDTQYF.

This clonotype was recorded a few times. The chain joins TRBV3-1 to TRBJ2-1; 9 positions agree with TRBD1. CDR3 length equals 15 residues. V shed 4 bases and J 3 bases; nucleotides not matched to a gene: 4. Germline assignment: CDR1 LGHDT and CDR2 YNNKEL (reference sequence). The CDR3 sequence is CASSPRDRVYNEQFF. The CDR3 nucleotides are TGTGCCAGCAGCCCTCGGGACAGGGTCTACAATGAGCAGTTCTTC.

CDR3 coding DNA: TGTGCCAGCAGTTACCCCCATATTTGGGAGGATAATTCACCCCTCCACTTT. Protein sequence: CASSYPHIWEDNSPLHF. V gene TRBV6-5 combines with J gene TRBJ1-6; D not certain. CDR1 and CDR2 from the germline V gene are MNHEY and SVGAGI. The CDR3 spans 17 residues. Trimming took 2 bases from V and 5 from J, leaving 16 bases between them.